These 17 T cell receptor beta chains originate from one sample sequenced in a study of OX40 agonist ivuxolimab in advanced cancers. Measured with immunoSEQ multiplex PCR; TCRdb has only the in-frame clones, and not every one. The table has more than 60,000 clones, roughly four fifths seen once. This specimen was CD4+ or CD8+ T cells sorted from blood, taken in a trial of the OX40 agonist ivuxolimab. These receptor sequences come from an adult with an advanced solid tumor such as melanoma, head and neck, liver or kidney cancer.

This clone was observed a handful of times. This chain uses TRBV27 with TRBJ1-5, with D hard to call. Germline loops: CDR1 MNHEY, CDR2 SMNVEV (reference sequence). With 3 bases removed from V and 5 bases from J, the gap between germline ends came to 5 bases. The CDR3 contains 12 residues. The chain's CDR3 is CASSFRDQPQHF. CDR3 nucleotide sequence: TGTGCCAGCAGTTTTCGCGATCAGCCCCAGCATTTT.

V and J are TRBV4-3 and TRBJ1-4; 10 nucleotides agree with TRBD1. CDR1 and CDR2 (germline): LGHNA, YSLEER. Germline trimming cut 1 base from V and 5 bases from J; bases unmatched to any gene: 4. This CDR3 region has 16 residues. In DNA, the CDR3 is TGCGCCAGCAGCCAAGTGGGGACAGGGGAGAATGAAAAACTGTTTTTT. Translating it yields CASSQVGTGENEKLFF.

In its sample, this clone was seen once. V and J are TRBV19 and TRBJ2-7, with no clear D. This CDR3 is 12 amino acids long. With 4 bases removed from V and 6 bases from J, the gap between germline ends came to 10 bases. Germline CDR1 is LNHDA and CDR2 is SQIVND (reference sequence). In nucleotides, the CDR3 is TGTGCCAGTAGTACTAACTTCGGCGAGCAGTACTTC. Its translation is CASSTNFGEQYF. Full variable domain (outside the CDR3, taken from reference TRBV19 and TRBJ2-7): DGGITQSPKYLFRKEGQNVTLSCEQNLNHDAMYWYRQDPGQGLRLIYYSQIVNDFQKGDIAEGYSVSREKKESFPLTVTSAQKNPTAFYLCASSTNFGEQYFGPGTRLTVT.

The chain uses TRBV19 and TRBJ2-7, with 11 bases aligning to TRBD1. Germline V gene lookup returns CDR1 LNHDA and CDR2 SQIVND (reference sequence). With V trimmed by 6 bases and J by 2 bases, 3 bases remained unmatched. The CDR3 spans 14 residues. In DNA form, the CDR3 reads TGTGCCAGTAGGAGGACAGGGGGCACCTACGAGCAGTACTTC. It codes for CASRRTGGTYEQYF.

The CDR3 loop reads CASSATSGASTDTQYF. CDR3 nucleotide sequence: TGTGCCAGCAGCGCCACTAGCGGTGCTAGCACAGATACGCAGTATTTT. The rearrangement joins TRBV7-8 to TRBJ2-3; 8 bases align to TRBD2. There are 16 residues in the CDR3. The germline gives CDR1 SGHVS, CDR2 FQNEAQ. The junction had 7 bases not matched to a gene; V was cut back by 5 bases and J by 0 bases.

The rearrangement joins TRBV6-5 to TRBJ2-4, with 10 bases lining up with TRBD1. CDR3 size: 16 residues. The germline CDR1 and CDR2 sequences are MNHEY and SVGAGI. V trimming: 0 bases; J trimming: 7 bases; junction bases outside the gene matches: 6. This chain's CDR3 is CASSYSTGTGANIQYF. In nucleotides, the CDR3 is TGTGCCAGCAGTTACTCAACCGGGACAGGGGCCAACATTCAGTACTTC.

The CDR3 is CASSHVQGYYGYTF. In DNA, the CDR3 is TGTGCCAGCAGCCACGTCCAGGGTTACTATGGCTACACCTTC. The chain recombines TRBV14 with TRBJ1-2, with a weak D call TRBD1 (5 bases). Germline loops: CDR1 SGHDN, CDR2 FVKESK. The CDR3 covers 14 residues. Trimming pared 3 bases from V and 3 bases from J, leaving 11 bases between.

The V and J genes are TRBV28 and TRBJ2-7, with 7 nucleotides matching TRBD1. V trimming: 6 bases; J trimming: 4 bases; junction bases outside the gene matches: 6. Germline V gene sequence: CDR1 MDHEN, CDR2 SYDVKM. This CDR3 spans 13 amino acids. The CDR3 DNA follows: TGTGCCAGCAGACCCGGACAGGAGTACGAGCAGTACTTC. Its protein product is CASRPGQEYEQYF.

The CDR3 reads CASSQGGDALTQYF. The CDR3 nucleotides are TGCGCCAGCAGCCAAGGAGGGGACGCACTTACGCAGTATTTT. The rearrangement links TRBV4-1 to TRBJ2-3, with D perhaps assigned TRBD1 or TRBD2 (5 bases each). The length of the CDR3 is 14 residues. V was clipped by 1 base and J by 8 bases, with 13 bases between them. The germline V gene has CDR1 MGHRA and CDR2 YSYEKL.

This sequence joins TRBV4-2 and TRBJ1-2; TRBD1 is a possible D gene (5 bases). V lost 0 bases to trimming and J lost 4 bases, with 12 bases between them. Germline CDR1 is LGHNA and CDR2 is YNFKEQ. The CDR3 sequence is 15 residues long. The CDR3: CASSQEEGNRYGYTF. The CDR3 DNA follows: TGTGCCAGCAGCCAAGAAGAGGGGAACCGCTATGGCTACACCTTC.

V and J are TRBV5-1 and TRBJ2-1; 10 bases line up with TRBD2. This CDR3 is built from 17 residues. Trimming cost V 4 bases and J 0 bases; bases outside gene matches: 7. CDR1 is SGHRS and CDR2 is YFSETQ in the germline V gene. Here the CDR3 DNA reads TGCGCCAGCAGCCCCTCTAGCGGGGGATCCTCCTACAATGAGCAGTTCTTC. This translates into CASSPSSGGSSYNEQFF.

This clone was recorded a few times. This chain joins TRBV7-3 and TRBJ2-1; either TRBD1 or TRBD2 may fit D (5 bases each). The CDR3 consists of 14 residues. The V gene lost 4 bases and the J gene lost 6 bases, with 13 bases spanning the gap. Germline loops: CDR1 SGHTA, CDR2 FQGTGA. The CDR3 DNA sequence: TGTGCCAGCAGCTCCCCCGGGGCTAGCAATGAGCAGTTCTTC. Its protein product is CASSSPGASNEQFF.

The V and J genes are TRBV18 and TRBJ2-7; D might be TRBD2 (6 bases). Germline CDR1 and CDR2: KGHSH and LQKENI. Trimming pared 2 bases from V and 1 base from J, leaving 9 bases between. This CDR3 contains 14 residues. The CDR3: CASSPMEGSYEQYF. CDR3 bases: TGTGCCAGCTCACCAATGGAGGGGTCCTACGAGCAGTACTTC.

The V and J genes are TRBV28 and TRBJ1-2, with D uncertain. CDR3 length equals 13 residues. Trimming removed 8 bases from V and 2 bases from J, with 12 bases in between. In germline, CDR1 is MDHEN, CDR2 SYDVKM. CDR3 amino acids: CASPSGKNYGYTF. CDR3 DNA: TGTGCCAGCCCCTCCGGGAAGAACTATGGCTACACCTTC.

J is TRBJ1-4 and V is TRBV5-8, with D unresolved. The CDR3 spans 13 residues. Trimming cost V 5 bases and J 6 bases, with 11 bases left between them. CDR1 and CDR2 from the germline V gene are SGHTS and YDEGEE. The CDR3 sequence: CASSEDWYEKLFF. In DNA form, the CDR3 reads TGTGCCAGCAGTGAGGACTGGTATGAAAAACTGTTTTTT.

This sequence joins TRBV10-3 and TRBJ2-2, with D possibly called TRBD1 or TRBD2 (6 bases each). The CDR3 is made up of 15 amino acids. Per the germline V gene, CDR1 is ENHRY and CDR2 is SYGVKD. Between the trimmed V and J ends, which lost 8 bases and 0 bases, there was a span of 13 bases. The CDR3 DNA follows: TGTGCCATCCCCACGGGGGCCGCGAACACCGGGGAGCTGTTTTTT. It translates to CAIPTGAANTGELFF.

This clone came up a few times. The V and J genes are TRBV5-1 and TRBJ2-1; 11 positions agree with TRBD2. Germline trimming cut 9 bases from V and 5 bases from J; bases unmatched to any gene: 10. Germline V gives CDR1 SGHRS, CDR2 YFSETQ. CDR3 length: 15 amino acids. CDR3 bases: TGCGCCACCCGTTGGGGGACTAGCGGAAACAATGAGCAGTTCTTC. It yields the protein CATRWGTSGNNEQFF.